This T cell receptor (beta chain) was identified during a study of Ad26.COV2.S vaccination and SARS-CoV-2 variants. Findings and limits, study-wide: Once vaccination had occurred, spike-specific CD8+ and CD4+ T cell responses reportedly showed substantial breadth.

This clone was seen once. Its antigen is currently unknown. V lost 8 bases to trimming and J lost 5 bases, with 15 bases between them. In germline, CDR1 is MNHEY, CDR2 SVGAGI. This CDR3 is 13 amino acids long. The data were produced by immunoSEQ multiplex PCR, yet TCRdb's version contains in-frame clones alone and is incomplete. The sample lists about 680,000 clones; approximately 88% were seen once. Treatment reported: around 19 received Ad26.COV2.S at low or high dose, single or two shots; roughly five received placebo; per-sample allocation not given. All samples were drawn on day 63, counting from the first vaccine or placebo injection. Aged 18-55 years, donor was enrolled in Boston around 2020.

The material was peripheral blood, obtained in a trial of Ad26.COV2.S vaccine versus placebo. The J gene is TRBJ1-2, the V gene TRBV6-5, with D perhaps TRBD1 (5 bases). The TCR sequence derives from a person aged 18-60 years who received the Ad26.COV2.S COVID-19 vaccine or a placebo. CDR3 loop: CASGGSGRYGYTF. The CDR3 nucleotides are TGTGCCAGCGGGGGGTCGGGCCGATATGGCTACACCTTC.